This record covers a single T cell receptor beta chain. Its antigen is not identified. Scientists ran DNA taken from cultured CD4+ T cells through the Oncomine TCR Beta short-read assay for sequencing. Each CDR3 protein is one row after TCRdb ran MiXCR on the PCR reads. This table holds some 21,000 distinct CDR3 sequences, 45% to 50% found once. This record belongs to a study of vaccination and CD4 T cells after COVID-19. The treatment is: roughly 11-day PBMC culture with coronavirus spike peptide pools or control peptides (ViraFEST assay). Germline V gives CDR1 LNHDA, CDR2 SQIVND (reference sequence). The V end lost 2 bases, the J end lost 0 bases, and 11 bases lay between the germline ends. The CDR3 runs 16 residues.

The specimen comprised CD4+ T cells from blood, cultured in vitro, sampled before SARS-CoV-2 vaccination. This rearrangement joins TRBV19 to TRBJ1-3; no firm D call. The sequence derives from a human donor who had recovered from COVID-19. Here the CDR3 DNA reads TGTGCCAGTAGTATAATATTTACAAGCTCTGGAAACACCATATATTTT. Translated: CASSIIFTSSGNTIYF.